The rows below give T cell receptor beta chains drawn from one sample of a study of control samples from healthy donors and cancer patients. Some clones are missing from TCRdb's copy, which holds only in-frame ones; the method was immunoSEQ multiplex PCR. The sample shows 120,000 or so clones, around 86% of them seen only once. The material sequenced was blood. The receptors were gathered from a man in his forties in good health. CDR3s include the opening cysteine and the closing phenylalanine or tryptophan. D genes are given only for firm matches. Size values are once, few and many counts, or a class for expanded clones, and some rows have none.

clone_size j_call d_call v_call cdr3_nt cdr3_aa
- TRBJ2-3 TRBD1 TRBV24-1 TGTGCCACCAGTGACCAGGGGACAGGGGGTCCCACAGATACGCAGTATTTT CATSDQGTGGPTDTQYF
- TRBJ2-2 - TRBV7-9 TGTGCCAGCAGCTTAGGGACTCACCTTTGGGTCGGGGAGCTGTTTTTT CASSLGTHLWVGELFF
- TRBJ1-5 - TRBV4-1 TGCGCCAGCAGCCAAGAAGTTGGCAGCTACAATCAGCCCCAGCATTTT CASSQEVGSYNQPQHF
- TRBJ2-5 - TRBV11-3 TGTGCCAGCAGCCCCCAGGCCAGCCAAGAGACCCAGTACTTC CASSPQASQETQYF
- TRBJ2-3 TRBD2 TRBV9 TGTGCCAGCAGCGGCTGGGGGCTAGCGGGCGGGTCAGATACGCAGTATTTT CASSGWGLAGGSDTQYF
- TRBJ1-4 TRBD1 TRBV18 TGTGCCAGCTCACCTCTGACAGGGGGCGAGTCCGTTGAAAAACTGTTTTTT CASSPLTGGESVEKLFF
once TRBJ2-7 TRBD2 TRBV24-1 TGTGCCACCAGTGATGGCGGGGAGGGGACCTCCTACGAGCAGTACTTC CATSDGGEGTSYEQYF
- TRBJ1-2 TRBD1 TRBV19 TGTGCCAGTAGTCCAACCGCGACAGGGAACTATGGCTACACCTTC CASSPTATGNYGYTF
- TRBJ2-7 - TRBV6-5 TGTGCCAGCAACACAATAGCGCAAGGATTCTACGAGCAGTACTTC CASNTIAQGFYEQYF
- TRBJ2-7 TRBD2 TRBV25-1 TGTGCCAGCAGTGAATCTGGGGGACTAGCGGGGCGCGAGCAGTACTTC CASSESGGLAGREQYF
few TRBJ2-7 - TRBV21-1 TGTGCCAGCAGCAAAACGGGGAACTCCTACGAGCAGTACTTC CASSKTGNSYEQYF
- TRBJ1-6 - TRBV3-1/TRBV3-2 TGTGCCAGCAGCCAAGAGACAGTTTATAATTCACCCCTCCACTTT CASSQETVYNSPLHF
- TRBJ2-5 - TRBV4-2 TGTGCCAGCAGCCAAAGTGGAGGGATCCAAGAGACCCAGTACTTC CASSQSGGIQETQYF
- TRBJ1-2 - TRBV21-1 TGTGCCAGCAGCAAAGCTCCGGGGTCAAACTATGGCTACACCTTC CASSKAPGSNYGYTF
- TRBJ2-3 TRBD2 TRBV5-1 TGCGCCAGCAGCCTGGGACTAGCGGGGGGTATGGATACGCAGTATTTT CASSLGLAGGMDTQYF
- TRBJ2-3 - TRBV4-1 TGCGCCAGCAGCCAAGCATTCGGCTATAGCACAGATACGCAGTATTTT CASSQAFGYSTDTQYF
few TRBJ1-5 - TRBV6-1 TGTGCCAGCAGTGAGGGGGGGGCGAGTCAGCCCCAGCATTTT CASSEGGASQPQHF
- TRBJ1-6 - TRBV11-2 TGTGCCAGCAGCTTGTTTCAGGGGTTGACGTATAATTCACCCCTCCACTTT CASSLFQGLTYNSPLHF
- TRBJ2-7 TRBD2 TRBV4-1 TGCGCCAGCAGCCAAGATCTAGCGGGGGCCTACGAGCAGTACTTC CASSQDLAGAYEQYF
- TRBJ1-1 - TRBV11-3 TGTGCCAGCAGCTTAGAGAGGGGCACTGAAGCTTTCTTT CASSLERGTEAFF